These 26 T cell receptor beta chains originate from one sample sequenced in a study of shared clonotypes between healthy human individuals. This table comes from immunoSEQ multiplex PCR, and its TCRdb copy is limited to in-frame clones, with some not included. The table records about 670,000 clones, less than 80% of them present only once. The source material was memory CD4+ T cells sorted from blood. As to subset: CD45RA-negative fraction. The receptors come from a young woman in good health.

This chain uses TRBV29-1 with TRBJ1-2; no reliable D call. Germline lookup yields CDR1 SQVTM and CDR2 ANQGSEA. The CDR3 consists of 13 residues. V lost 3 bases and J lost 4, with 12 bases in between. The CDR3 sequence is CSVEVASSYGYTF. The CDR3 DNA follows: TGCAGCGTTGAGGTAGCGTCTAGCTATGGCTACACCTTC.

This rearrangement joins TRBV5-1 to TRBJ1-4, with 8 bases that match TRBD1. This CDR3 spans 14 amino acids. Germline V gene data show CDR1 as SGHRS and CDR2 as YFSETQ. Trimming at V came to 0 bases and at J to 6 bases, leaving 1 base not matched to a gene. The CDR3 DNA reads TGCGCCAGCAGCTTGGCAGGGGGCTATGAAAAACTGTTTTTT. It yields the protein CASSLAGGYEKLFF.

The count of this clone is one. This chain links TRBV5-1 with TRBJ2-6; D is perhaps TRBD1 or TRBD2 (5 bases each). CDR1 and CDR2 from the germline V gene are SGHRS and YFSETQ. Deletions cut 4 bases from V and 0 bases from J, with 14 bases between. The CDR3 loop spans 17 amino acids. The CDR3: CASSVGTFSSGANVLTF. The CDR3 DNA reads as TGCGCCAGCAGCGTCGGGACCTTTAGCTCTGGGGCCAACGTCCTGACTTTC.

The V call is TRBV6-6, the J call TRBJ2-5, with D unclear. V lost 2 bases and J lost 7, with 14 bases in between. Germline V lookup: CDR1 MNHNY, CDR2 SVGAGI (reference sequence). The CDR3 loop spans 14 amino acids. The CDR3 spells CASSYGEGALTQYF. The CDR3 DNA sequence: TGTGCCAGCAGTTACGGGGAAGGAGCATTGACCCAGTACTTC.

The chain couples TRBV29-1 to TRBJ2-5; 10 nucleotides line up with TRBD2. The CDR3 is 13 amino acids. The germline gives CDR1 SQVTM, CDR2 ANQGSEA. J lost 5 bases, V lost 4 bases, and 4 bases had no gene match. The chain's CDR3 is CSVVAGGGETQYF. CDR3 nucleotide sequence: TGCAGCGTTGTAGCGGGAGGAGGCGAGACCCAGTACTTC.

This chain connects TRBV25-1 to TRBJ2-7; D possibly matches TRBD1 or TRBD2 (5 bases each). Germline assignment: CDR1 MGHDK and CDR2 SYGVNS. The V gene lost 4 bases and the J gene lost 3 bases, with 13 bases spanning the gap. This CDR3 is 14 amino acids long. This CDR3 is CASSAEDNRYEQYF. CDR3 in DNA: TGTGCCAGCAGTGCGGAGGACAACCGCTACGAGCAGTACTTC.

There are a few counts of this clone. The chain is built from TRBV7-2 and TRBJ1-2; D unresolved. The CDR3 consists of 15 residues. CDR1 is SGHTA and CDR2 is FQGNSA in the germline V gene. Trimming shortened V by 5 bases and J by 7 bases, and 20 bases separated the two germline ends. The CDR3 is CASSPPTLRRRGYTF. CDR3 in DNA: TGTGCCAGCAGCCCCCCGACTTTACGTCGGCGTGGCTACACCTTC.

In DNA form, the CDR3 reads TGCACCAGCAGCGCCCGGGCAAGCGGGAGGGTTCCGTCCGGGGAGCTGTTTTTT. Translated, it gives CTSSARASGRVPSGELFF. The rearrangement uses TRBV1 and TRBJ2-2; the table gives TRBD2 as D, unverified against the DNA. TRBV1 is a recognized pseudogene. The CDR3 is made up of 18 amino acids.

Here the CDR3 DNA reads TGTGCCAGCAGTCTACGACTAGCGGGGGACACCGGGGAGCTGTTTTTT. Translation gives CASSLRLAGDTGELFF. The chain employs TRBV2 and TRBJ2-2; 12 bases fit TRBD2. V shed 5 bases and J 3 bases; nucleotides not matched to a gene: 4. The length of the CDR3 is 16 residues. Germline assignment: CDR1 SNHLY and CDR2 FYNNEI.

A word on this clone: This same CDR3 is encoded by further DNA sequences in the sample. This chain joins TRBV6-5 and TRBJ2-7, with 10 nucleotides matching TRBD1. J gave up 7 bases and V 0 bases, and 6 bases lay outside the gene matches. The CDR3 contains 15 residues. CDR1 and CDR2 (germline): MNHEY, SVGAGI. The CDR3 is CASSYSRQGAREQYF. The CDR3 DNA reads as TGTGCCAGCAGTTACTCCAGACAGGGGGCGAGGGAGCAGTACTTC.

V gene TRBV2 combines with J gene TRBJ1-1, with D unclear. The germline CDR1 and CDR2 sequences are SNHLY and FYNNEI. With 8 bases removed from V and 3 bases from J, the gap between germline ends came to 16 bases. The CDR3 has 14 residues. CDR3 region: CASSPFGLDTEAFF. DNA of the CDR3: TGTGCCAGCTCCCCGTTTGGGCTGGACACTGAAGCTTTCTTT.

The chain couples TRBV7-2 to TRBJ1-1, with TRBD1 as a possible D gene (5 bases). The germline gives CDR1 SGHTA, CDR2 FQGNSA. The CDR3 length is 13 residues. Trimming removed 5 bases at V and 2 bases at J, with 9 bases between. Here the CDR3 reads CASSEGVNTEAFF. In nucleotides, the CDR3 is TGTGCCAGCAGCGAAGGGGTAAACACTGAAGCTTTCTTT.

This clone occurred a few times. V usage is TRBV10-2 and J usage is TRBJ1-4; 7 bases are shared with TRBD1. The CDR3 has 14 residues. Trimming removed 2 bases from V and 8 bases from J; junction bases left unmatched: 5. Germline values: CDR1 WSHSY, CDR2 SAAADI. The CDR3 protein is CASSEQGGDEKLFF. Written as DNA, the CDR3 is TGCGCCAGCAGTGAGCAAGGGGGCGACGAAAAACTGTTTTTT.

The chain employs TRBV2 and TRBJ2-7; D is perhaps TRBD2 (6 bases). Between the trimmed V and J ends, which lost 6 bases and 4 bases, there was a span of 10 bases. In germline, CDR1 is SNHLY, CDR2 FYNNEI. CDR3 length equals 12 residues. Here the CDR3 reads CASRYAGYEQYF. DNA for the CDR3: TGTGCCAGCAGGTACGCGGGGTACGAGCAGTACTTC. Filled out from reference TRBV2 and TRBJ2-7, the complete variable domain reads EPEVTQTPSHQVTQMGQEVILRCVPISNHLYFYWYRQILGQKVEFLVSFYNNEISEKSEIFDDQFSVERPDGSNFTLKIRSTKLEDSAMYFCASRYAGYEQYFGPGTRLTVT.

This chain joins TRBV6-1 and TRBJ2-5; D gene unclear. V shed 5 bases and J shed 4 bases, with 8 bases lying between them. CDR1 and CDR2 (germline): MNHNS, SASEGT. The CDR3 covers 12 residues. The CDR3 DNA sequence: TGTGCCAGCAGTCAGGTCGGAGAGACCCAGTACTTC. Translating gives CASSQVGETQYF.

The chain is built from TRBV5-1 and TRBJ1-2; 8 bases are a match to TRBD1. Unmatched junction bases numbered 10, after V lost 4 bases and J lost 8 bases. Looked up from germline, CDR1 is SGHRS and CDR2 is YFSETQ. CDR3 length equals 14 residues. The CDR3: CASSTFGQGEGYTF. The CDR3 DNA follows: TGCGCCAGCAGCACTTTCGGACAGGGTGAGGGCTACACCTTC.

This chain joins TRBV7-6 and TRBJ2-3; 14 nucleotides agree with TRBD2. The J segment lost 4 bases and the V segment lost 4 bases, leaving 7 bases of the junction unmatched. The CDR3 sequence is 17 residues long. CDR1 and CDR2 (germline): SGHVS, FNYEAQ. The CDR3: CASSSRLAGGQSDTQYF. CDR3 nucleotide sequence: TGTGCCAGCAGCTCCCGACTAGCGGGAGGGCAGTCAGATACGCAGTATTTT.

This rearrangement joins TRBV27 to TRBJ2-7, with D possibly matching TRBD1 (6 bases). Trimming left V 6 bases short and J 1 base short, with 22 bases between. The CDR3 runs to 17 residues. The germline V gene has CDR1 MNHEY and CDR2 SMNVEV (reference sequence). In DNA form, the CDR3 reads TGTGCCAGCAGAGGCAGGGGCGCCTCAGATACTTCCTACGAGCAGTACTTC. Residues: CASRGRGASDTSYEQYF.

V is TRBV4-1 and J is TRBJ2-7, with 11 nucleotides matching TRBD2. The junction had 3 bases not matched to a gene; V was cut back by 3 bases and J by 2 bases. The CDR3 has 15 residues. Germline V gives CDR1 MGHRA, CDR2 YSYEKL. CDR3 sequence (DNA): TGCGCCAGCAGCCACGGGACTAGCGGTACCTACGAGCAGTACTTC. It is translated as CASSHGTSGTYEQYF.

The J gene is TRBJ2-7, the V gene TRBV18, with D uncertain. CDR1 is KGHSH and CDR2 is LQKENI in the germline V gene. V lost 1 base to trimming and J lost 7 bases, with 5 bases between them. The CDR3 loop spans 11 amino acids. CDR3 bases: TGTGCCAGCTCACCACAGGATGAGCAGTACTTC. It yields the protein CASSPQDEQYF.

The chain links TRBV5-4 to TRBJ2-5, with TRBD1 matching over 8 bases. Germline CDR1 reads SGHNT; CDR2 reads YYREEE (reference sequence). V was pared by 0 bases and J by 5 bases, with 6 bases of the junction left unmatched. The CDR3 extends over 15 amino acids. CDR3 residues: CASSLGGQGRETQYF. The CDR3 DNA reads as TGTGCCAGCAGCTTGGGTGGACAGGGTAGGGAGACCCAGTACTTC.

This rearrangement joins TRBV5-1 to TRBJ1-1; TRBD1 might be the D (6 bases). CDR1 is SGHRS and CDR2 is YFSETQ in the germline V gene. Trimming pared 4 bases from V and 7 bases from J, leaving 11 bases between. The CDR3 extends over 12 amino acids. The CDR3 here is CASSAGHGEAFF. The CDR3 DNA sequence: TGCGCCAGCAGCGCGGGACATGGTGAAGCTTTCTTT.

This chain uses TRBV28 with TRBJ1-5, with D perhaps matching TRBD1 (5 bases). This CDR3 region has 13 residues. The germline CDR1 and CDR2 sequences are MDHEN and SYDVKM. V was pared by 6 bases and J by 3 bases, with 9 bases between. Written as DNA, the CDR3 is TGTGCCAGCAGAGGACAATTCAATCAGCCCCAGCATTTT. Its protein is CASRGQFNQPQHF. Looking up the rest from reference TRBV28 and TRBJ1-5 gives the full variable domain: DVKVTQSSRYLVKRTGEKVFLECVQDMDHENMFWYRQDPGLGLRLIYFSYDVKMKEKGDIPEGYSVSREKKERFSLILESASTNQTSMYLCASRGQFNQPQHFGDGTRLSIL.

Regarding this clone: Other nucleotide sequences from this sample produce the same CDR3. The chain is built from TRBV2 and TRBJ1-1; 8 bases match TRBD1. V lost 6 bases and J lost 1; bases outside the gene matches: 4. Germline V gene data show CDR1 as SNHLY and CDR2 as FYNNEI. This CDR3 has 14 residues. For the CDR3, the DNA is TGTGCCAGCAGCCGGACAGGGAGGAACACTGAAGCTTTCTTT. This codes for CASSRTGRNTEAFF.

The J gene is TRBJ2-3, the V gene TRBV9; 11 nucleotides agree with TRBD2. V was clipped by 4 bases and J by 0 bases; unmatched bases: 13. This CDR3 has 19 residues. The germline gives CDR1 SGDLS, CDR2 YYNGEE. The CDR3 DNA reads as TGTGCCAGCAGCCCGAACCTGGGACTAGCGGTATCGAGCACAGATACGCAGTATTTT. Its protein product is CASSPNLGLAVSSTDTQYF.

There are a few counts of this clone. The rearrangement joins TRBV19 to TRBJ1-1, with 10 bases matching TRBD1. The ends lost 7 bases at V and 2 bases at J; junction bases unmatched: 7. This CDR3 comprises 15 residues. Germline lookup yields CDR1 LNHDA and CDR2 SQIVND (reference sequence). The CDR3 protein is CASIPTGGQNTEAFF. In nucleotides, the CDR3 is TGTGCCAGTATTCCGACAGGGGGCCAAAACACTGAAGCTTTCTTT.